This T cell receptor beta chain was obtained from a study of regulatory T cells in long-lasting Graves disease. The CDR3 extends over 15 amino acids. V lost 8 bases, J lost 0 bases, and 11 bases lay in between. On this clonotype itself: The antigen remains undetermined.

Time point: newly diagnosed GD, antithyroid drugs for less than 3 months. With RNA extracted from PBMCs as input, the TCR library was made. Both iRepertoire HTBI primers and Arm-PCR of CDR3 regions were used to build the TCR beta libraries. MiXCR was run by TCRdb on the multiplex PCR reads, yielding one entry per CDR3 protein. This sample carries 450,000 to 600,000 distinct CDR3 sequences, around 16% of them seen once, and the ten largest clones take less than 15%. Whole-study results and caveats: Study of thyroid tissue was not done, with only peripheral blood studied.

The data were also submitted as part of a second study, on T cells in Graves' hyperthyroidism and ophthalmopathy.

The starting material was peripheral blood mononuclear cells (PBMCs), obtained at new diagnosis, from a patient treated with antithyroid drugs. This TCR was sampled from a man aged 35 to 55 with Graves disease. The chain carries TRBV12-3 or TRBV12-4 and TRBJ2-6; no reliable D call. CDR3 sequence reads: CASCRTTSGANVLTF. CDR3 DNA sequence: TGTGCCAGCTGCCGAACAACCTCTGGGGCCAACGTCCTGACTTTC.